This T cell receptor beta chain was recorded in a study of blood T cell repertoires in COVID-19 (TCRdb year 2020). With respect to the entire study: Collaborator samples came from the United States, Italy and Spain and covered acute and convalescent phases of COVID-19. The material from the prospective study consisted of cDNA or gDNA derived from T cells, B-cell-depleted T cells, or PBMCs. Subjects who had been exposed to COVID-19, were actively infected with it, or had recovered from it provided the deeply sampled blood TCRbeta repertoires that made up the dataset. The repertoires were released in a freely available public database meant as a resource for research on the immune response to SARS-CoV-2. Samples came from the ongoing ImmuneRACE study (first 160 participants) plus 1,254 subjects from 6 global collaborators. Nearly every sample came with metadata listing a de-identified subject ID, COVID-19 status, age in years and sex. Where available, HLA class I and class II types were obtained from metadata supplied by the sample provider rather than from assay-based typing.

TCRbeta CDR3 regions were amplified from genomic DNA using the immunoSEQ Assay, a bias-controlled multiplex PCR. The published analysis was carried out like this. Within the assay, amplification of reference gene primers was used to estimate how many nucleated cells each sample contained. Sequence reads were collapsed and filtered to measure the absolute abundance of every unique TCRbeta CDR3 rearrangement. For each sample, productive Simpson clonality was calculated by taking the square root of Simpson's diversity index across productive rearrangements. In TCRdb, the immuneACCESS table is reduced to in-frame sequences with V and J assigned. These tables do not hold every clone; where another copy was compared, an unresolved V gene accounts for under half, and the others remain unexplained. V and J calls plus clone size are reproduced from that table; the DNA served to infer D and trimming. This sample holds 310,000 or so clones; about 88% were observed only once. The ten largest make up about 9.5% of the sample.

What the study reported, not specific to this receptor: Clinical and demographic metadata were provided uncurated, with the amount varying by source and participant.

CDR1 MDHEN and CDR2 SYDVKM were looked up in the germline V gene. There are 14 amino acids in the CDR3, from cysteine to phenylalanine inclusive. Only the CDR3 DNA stays, 42 bases, in frame from base 1. Trimming costs V 6 bases and J 8 bases, and their ends lie 17 bases apart. With respect to this clone: Its specific antigen is unknown. Per-base quality was not reported, and no clone a single base away is much larger than it.

In the prospective study, participants were about 18 to 89 years old, resided in 24 geographic areas of the United States, and were enrolled through a virtual design. Cohort assignment in the prospective study relied on participant-reported clinical history from a screening survey and a study questionnaire. For ImmuneRACE Cohort 3, a participant was defined as recovered based on two consecutive negative NP/OP PCR tests, clearance by a healthcare professional, or resolution of symptoms. In the prospective study, whole blood, serum and a nasopharyngeal or oropharyngeal swab were collected from each participant by mobile phlebotomists. Over an approximately 2-month period, participants in the prospective study had the option of providing additional blood draws and questionnaires. Prospective study blood samples were shipped either frozen or at room temperature before DNA extraction.

Here the chain combines TRBV28 and TRBJ1-3; the D segment cannot be called with confidence. The sample taken for sequencing was PBMCs or T cells enriched from blood (not recorded which). This clonotype was sampled from a woman aged 40 to 49 who had recovered from COVID-19. The CDR3 loop reads CASSPPGRVDTIYF. The DNA sequence is as follows: TGTGCCAGCAGCCCCCCCGGGAGGGTGGACACCATATATTTT.